The rows below give T cell receptor beta chains drawn from one sample of a study of beta chain features in type 1 diabetes. TCRdb's table, derived via immunoSEQ multiplex PCR, lists solely in-frame clones and lacks some. The sample has around 150,000 clones, around 9% seen once. Sequenced input: central memory CD4+ T cells from blood. Receptors originate from a woman in her twenties or thirties with type 1 diabetes. Both conserved end residues are part of each CDR3.

V gene: TRBV29-1; J gene: TRBJ1-2; CDR3 protein: CSVAGRDKVGYTF
V gene: TRBV4-1; J gene: TRBJ1-5; CDR3 protein: CASSQGWGDNQPQHF
V gene: TRBV28; J gene: TRBJ2-7; CDR3 protein: CASTPAGTEDSDEQYF
V gene: TRBV19; J gene: TRBJ2-5; CDR3 protein: CASSDRSGETQYF
V gene: TRBV7-8; J gene: TRBJ1-2; CDR3 protein: CASSLAGTGEGYTF
V gene: TRBV6-5; J gene: TRBJ1-1; CDR3 protein: CASSTTTGGAFF
V gene: TRBV28; J gene: TRBJ1-1; CDR3 protein: CASSSTGLNTEAFF
V gene: TRBV28; J gene: TRBJ2-7; CDR3 protein: CASETRAPYEQYF
V gene: TRBV9; J gene: TRBJ2-7; CDR3 protein: CASSVDTFSGEQYF
V gene: TRBV5-6; J gene: TRBJ2-7; CDR3 protein: CASSLGQGGREQYF
V gene: TRBV2; J gene: TRBJ2-7; CDR3 protein: CATGLAREQYF
V gene: TRBV30; J gene: TRBJ2-5; CDR3 protein: CAWMTPFKETQYF
V gene: TRBV28; J gene: TRBJ2-7; CDR3 protein: CASRLSGTSGVLF
V gene: TRBV5-6; J gene: TRBJ1-1; CDR3 protein: CASSQIGWNTEAFF
V gene: TRBV4-1; J gene: TRBJ2-1; CDR3 protein: CASSQDLTSGTYNEQFF
V gene: TRBV18; J gene: TRBJ2-7; CDR3 protein: CASVTSPGDSEQYF
V gene: TRBV11-2; J gene: TRBJ1-4; CDR3 protein: CASSPRRGRENEKLFF
V gene: TRBV2; J gene: TRBJ1-4; CDR3 protein: CAKSGTGGLLFF
V gene: TRBV5-1; J gene: TRBJ2-7; CDR3 protein: CASSPMDRGAEQYF